This T cell receptor beta chain was captured by sequencing in a study of CD8 T cells in Susac syndrome. Random hexamers were used to reverse transcribe the RNA input (0.5 to 1 ug). TCRdb reprocessed the immunoSEQ multiplex PCR reads via MiXCR and lists one record per CDR3 protein. This table has roughly 200,000 distinct CDR3 sequences, 85% to 95% appearing once. The sample was CD8+ T cells from PBMCs. The clonotype was recovered from a human donor with multiple sclerosis.

The CDR3 protein is CASSPLAGDSTDTQYF. CDR3 coding DNA: TGTGCCAGCAGCCCCTTAGCGGGGGACAGCACAGATACGCAGTATTTT. The chain has TRBV5-6 and TRBJ2-3; 9 positions agree with TRBD2. Germline CDR1 reads SGHDT; CDR2 reads YYEEEE. This CDR3 comprises 16 residues. With V trimmed by 4 bases and J by 0 bases, 6 bases remained unmatched. The variable domain in full, with the rest retrieved from reference TRBV5-6 and TRBJ2-3, is DAGVTQSPTHLIKTRGQQVTLRCSPKSGHDTVSWYQQALGQGPQFIFQYYEEEERQRGNFPDRFSGHQFPNYSSELNVNALLLGDSALYLCASSPLAGDSTDTQYFGPGTRLTVL.